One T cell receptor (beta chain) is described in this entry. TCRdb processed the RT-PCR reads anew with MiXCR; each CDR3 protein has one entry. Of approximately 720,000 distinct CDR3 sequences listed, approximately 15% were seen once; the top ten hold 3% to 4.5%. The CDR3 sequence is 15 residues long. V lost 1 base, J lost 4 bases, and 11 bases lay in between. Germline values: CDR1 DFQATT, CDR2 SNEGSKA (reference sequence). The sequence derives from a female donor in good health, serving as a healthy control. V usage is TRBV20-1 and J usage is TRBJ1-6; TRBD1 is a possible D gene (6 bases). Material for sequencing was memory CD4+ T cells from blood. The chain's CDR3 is CSARGEGGYNSPLHF. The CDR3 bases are TGCAGTGCTAGAGGGGAAGGGGGTTATAATTCACCCCTCCACTTT.